What follows are 11 T cell receptor beta chains derived from one specimen sequenced in a study of cytomegalovirus exposure and HLA in healthy donors. Repertoires were generated with immunoSEQ multiplex PCR, while TCRdb's copy carries only in-frame clones and drops some. The repertoire includes 150,000 to 200,000 clones, about 81% of them detected once, and around 1.3% sits in the top ten. The sample taken for sequencing was PBMCs. All receptors come from a woman aged 25 to 39 in good health and CMV-seronegative.

The chain's CDR3 is CASSLALLAGGGTQYF. The CDR3 DNA reads TGTGCCAGCAGCTTGGCTCTACTAGCGGGAGGAGGGACCCAGTACTTC. The rearrangement links TRBV5-6 to TRBJ2-5, with 12 bases lining up with TRBD2. Germline CDR1 and CDR2: SGHDT and YYEEEE. Trimming took 0 bases from V and 7 from J; bases not matched to a gene: 7. The CDR3 has 16 residues.

The J gene is TRBJ1-1, the V gene TRBV6-1; 10 bases are shared with TRBD1. There are 16 residues in the CDR3. CDR1 and CDR2 from the germline V gene are MNHNS and SASEGT. After removal of 0 bases from V and 7 bases from J, the junction contained 8 bases not matched to a gene. CDR3: CASSEAQTGGQGEAFF. DNA of the CDR3: TGTGCCAGCAGTGAAGCCCAGACAGGGGGCCAGGGTGAAGCTTTCTTT.

This clone has only one observation. The chain links TRBV11-2 to TRBJ1-4; 7 nucleotides line up with TRBD1. Germline CDR1 is SGHAT and CDR2 is FQNNGV. The CDR3 is made up of 14 amino acids. J gave up 2 bases and V 3 bases, and 0 bases lay outside the gene matches. As DNA, the CDR3 is TGTGCCAGCAGCTTGACAGGGACTAATGAAAAACTGTTTTTT. This encodes CASSLTGTNEKLFF.

The rearrangement joins TRBV7-8 to TRBJ1-5, with D possibly being TRBD1 (5 bases). CDR3 length: 18 residues. Germline V gives CDR1 SGHVS, CDR2 FQNEAQ. Trimming cost V 1 base and J 5 bases, with 21 bases left between them. Written as DNA, the CDR3 is TGTGCCAGCAGCTTAGTTGGGAGGGGCGTCCGGGGCGATCAGCCCCAGCATTTT. It encodes CASSLVGRGVRGDQPQHF.

CDR3 sequence: CASSDSAGVTEAFF. Written as DNA, the CDR3 is TGTGCCAGCAGTGATTCGGCAGGGGTCACTGAAGCTTTCTTT. This chain connects TRBV6-1 to TRBJ1-1; weak D call: TRBD1 (6 bases). Trimming left V 3 bases short and J 4 bases short, with 12 bases between. This CDR3 spans 14 amino acids. CDR1 is MNHNS, CDR2 SASEGT, per germline.

The chain is built from TRBV28 and TRBJ1-2, with D maybe TRBD1 (5 bases). The CDR3 spans 15 residues. V dropped 3 bases and J dropped 0 bases, with 11 bases sitting between them. Germline V lookup: CDR1 MDHEN, CDR2 SYDVKM. The CDR3 spells CASSFPSGANYGYTF. The CDR3, as DNA: TGTGCCAGCAGTTTCCCCTCGGGGGCTAACTATGGCTACACCTTC.

V is TRBV7-6 and J is TRBJ2-3; TRBD1 matches 7 bases. The CDR3 sequence is 15 residues long. J gave up 0 bases and V 2 bases, and 2 bases lay outside the gene matches. Germline lookup yields CDR1 SGHVS and CDR2 FNYEAQ. The CDR3 DNA reads TGTGCCAGCAGCTTAACAGGGGCTAGCACAGATACGCAGTATTTT. Translation gives CASSLTGASTDTQYF. The full variable domain, its missing parts supplied by reference TRBV7-6 and TRBJ2-3, is GAGVSQSPRYKVTKRGQDVALRCDPISGHVSLYWYRQALGQGPEFLTYFNYEAQQDKSGLPNDRFSAERPEGSISTLTIQRTEQRDSAMYRCASSLTGASTDTQYFGPGTRLTVL.

The CDR3 coding sequence is TGTGCCAGCAGTGGGGAGGTCCCTCGCCCTGAAGCTTTCTTT. Amino acid sequence: CASSGEVPRPEAFF. The chain uses TRBV2 and TRBJ1-1; D gene unclear. The CDR3 is made up of 14 amino acids. The V gene lost 4 bases and the J gene lost 6 bases, with 15 bases spanning the gap. Germline V lookup: CDR1 SNHLY, CDR2 FYNNEI.

The rearrangement links TRBV2 to TRBJ1-2, with 9 nucleotides matching TRBD1. Losses at the gene ends were 6 bases for V and 2 bases for J; bases not matched to a gene: 7. Germline V gene lookup returns CDR1 SNHLY and CDR2 FYNNEI. The CDR3 is 15 residues long. This CDR3 reads CASRSGTGHNYGYTF. DNA of the CDR3: TGTGCCAGCAGAAGCGGGACAGGGCACAACTATGGCTACACCTTC.

The chain joins TRBV5-1 to TRBJ1-2; D is possibly TRBD1 (6 bases). This CDR3 contains 15 residues. V lost 2 bases, J lost 8 bases, and 19 bases lay in between. CDR1 and CDR2 from the germline V gene are SGHRS and YFSETQ. The CDR3 sequence is CASSFLYRDQFGYTF. The DNA for the CDR3 is TGCGCCAGCAGCTTTTTATACAGGGACCAGTTCGGCTACACCTTC.

Only a few counts were recorded for this clone. This chain links TRBV6-4 with TRBJ2-1, with 10 bases lining up with TRBD2. The CDR3 spans 15 residues. CDR1 is MRHNA and CDR2 is SNTAGT in the germline V gene. V shed 3 bases and J 5 bases; nucleotides not matched to a gene: 4. This CDR3 is CASSDTAGGHNEQFF. The CDR3 coding sequence is TGTGCCAGCAGTGATACAGCGGGGGGGCACAATGAGCAGTTCTTC.